This paragraph reports one T cell receptor beta chain. Sequencing was performed with immunoSEQ multiplex PCR; in TCRdb, only in-frame clones are kept and a portion is missing. The repertoire holds approximately 270,000 clones, 85% to 90% seen once, with over 1.1% in the top ten. This sample is drawn from a study of blood T cell repertoires in COVID-19. Study information: The samples span acute and convalescent COVID-19 from the United States, Italy and Spain. Nucleic acid was either cDNA or gDNA, and it came from T cells, B-cell-depleted T cells, or PBMCs.

CDR1 is SEHNR, CDR2 FQNEAQ, per germline (reference sequence). The CDR3 has 17 residues. Unmatched junction bases numbered 7, after V lost 4 bases and J lost 2 bases. This sequence was found in a man at least 80 years old with acute or convalescent COVID-19. This chain uses TRBV7-9 with TRBJ2-4, with TRBD2 matching 11 bases. Specimen: peripheral blood. CDR3 loop: CASSSLLAGASKNIQYF. CDR3 nucleotides: TGTGCCAGCAGCTCCCTACTAGCGGGGGCCTCCAAAAACATTCAGTACTTC.